One T cell receptor (beta chain) is described in this entry. No antigen is known for it. The sample carries other DNA sequences with the same CDR3. The record originates from a study of CD8+ T cells in alopecia areata. The study, taken as a whole, reports: Scalp repertoires also include resident alphabeta T cells from normal skin.

CDR3 length equals 11 residues. V lost 6 bases and J 3 bases, leaving 5 bases between the germline ends. CDR1 is KGHSH and CDR2 is LQKENI in the germline V gene. Using a FACSAria, the CD4+ and CD8+ T cells were sorted from the PBMCs. Sequencing templates came from extracted RNA that was reverse transcribed into cDNA. Produced via immunoSEQ multiplex PCR; TCRdb's table is partial and in-frame only. This sample has around 250,000 clones, with less than 80% found just once. The sample was CD4+ T cells sorted from blood, taken at week 0. This clonotype was obtained from a human donor with alopecia areata. The J gene is TRBJ2-5, the V gene TRBV18; D is ambiguous. CDR3 in amino acids: CASSEEETQYF. The CDR3 DNA follows: TGTGCCAGCTCTGAAGAAGAGACCCAGTACTTC.